This TCR beta chain was recovered during a study of T cells in Graves' hyperthyroidism and ophthalmopathy. Whole-study results and caveats: The model foresaw ophthalmopathy a median roughly 6 months prior to onset.

This clonotype was seen ten or more times. The antigen is unknown. V shed 6 bases and J 7 bases; nucleotides not matched to a gene: 10. Germline V gene data show CDR1 as SEHNR and CDR2 as FQNEAQ (reference sequence). This CDR3 comprises 15 residues. There were TCR beta CDR3 regions amplified from RNA transcripts. HTBI primers drove first-round RT-PCR of the TCR CDR3. TCRdb reanalysed the multiplex PCR reads using MiXCR and keeps one entry per CDR3 protein. The profile shows 800,000 or so distinct CDR3 sequences, about two fifths of them singletons. The sequencing input was blood. The sequence was collected from a young man with Graves' hyperthyroidism. The chain combines TRBV7-9 with TRBJ1-4; 8 bases agree with TRBD1. The CDR3 is CASSPSETGVEKLFF. CDR3 sequence (DNA): TGTGCCAGCAGTCCCTCTGAGACAGGGGTTGAAAAACTGTTTTTT. Complete variable domain (other parts from reference TRBV7-9 and TRBJ1-4): DTGVSQNPRHKITKRGQNVTFRCDPISEHNRLYWYRQTLGQGPEFLTYFQNEAQLEKSRLLSDRFSAERPKGSFSTLEIQRTEQGDSAMYLCASSPSETGVEKLFFGSGTQLSVL.